Sequencing of this T cell receptor (beta chain) was carried out in a study of cytomegalovirus exposure and HLA in healthy donors. Primers: 60 Vbeta forward and 13 Jbeta reverse. Clones were read by immunoSEQ multiplex PCR, and TCRdb kept only the in-frame ones, dropping some. The table includes more than 80,000 clones, roughly 74% detected once. The V and J ends lost 0 bases and 8 bases respectively, with 14 bases between them. The germline CDR1 and CDR2 sequences are SGHRS and YFSETQ. This CDR3 comprises 15 residues. The sequence was collected from a woman aged 70-85 years in good health and CMV-seropositive. Sequencing was performed on PBMCs. The chain couples TRBV5-1 to TRBJ1-4; D unresolved. The CDR3 DNA reads as TGCGCCAGCAGCTTGGGCGCGCATCTAATGGAAAAACTGTTTTTT. Translated, it gives CASSLGAHLMEKLFF. Together with reference TRBV5-1 and TRBJ1-4, the CDR3 gives the full variable domain: KAGVTQTPRYLIKTRGQQVTLSCSPISGHRSVSWYQQTPGQGLQFLFEYFSETQRNKGNFPGRFSGRQFSNSRSEMNVSTLELGDSALYLCASSLGAHLMEKLFFGSGTQLSVL.